One sample yielded the 13 T cell receptor beta chains listed below, sequenced in a study of PD-L1 blockade in urothelial cancer. Time point specified: peripheral blood 6 weeks after treatment start. Repertoires were generated with immunoSEQ multiplex PCR, while TCRdb's copy carries only in-frame clones and drops some. The repertoire consists of 40,000 or so clones, with around 80% occurring once and the leading ten covering around 13%. Sequenced material: PBMCs, taken around atezolizumab (anti-PD-L1) treatment. These receptors all come from a man in his 60s with urothelial cancer.

V is TRBV2 and J is TRBJ2-1; D remains ambiguous. V lost 4 bases to trimming and J lost 0 bases, with 10 bases between them. Germline assignment: CDR1 SNHLY and CDR2 FYNNEI. This CDR3 is 15 amino acids long. The CDR3 region has the DNA TGTGCCAGCAGTGCTCCCGGGTCCTCCTACAATGAGCAGTTCTTC. This sequence encodes CASSAPGSSYNEQFF.

This rearrangement joins TRBV6-5 to TRBJ1-1, with 8 bases that match TRBD1. The CDR3 is made up of 13 amino acids. V trimming: 4 bases; J trimming: 10 bases; junction bases outside the gene matches: 8. Germline values: CDR1 MNHEY, CDR2 SVGAGI. For the CDR3, the DNA is TGTGCCAGCAGTTTAGGGGACAGGCACTCAGCTTTCTTT. Its translation: CASSLGDRHSAFF.

This chain links TRBV6-5 with TRBJ1-2, with 8 bases fitting TRBD1. Per the germline V gene, CDR1 is MNHEY and CDR2 is SVGAGI. Trimming removed 6 bases from V and 2 bases from J; junction bases left unmatched: 2. The CDR3 is 13 residues long. This CDR3 reads CASRDRENYGYTF. CDR3 nucleotides: TGTGCCAGCAGGGACAGGGAAAACTATGGCTACACCTTC.

The chain employs TRBV7-2 and TRBJ2-5; D is perhaps TRBD2 (6 bases). Germline V lookup: CDR1 SGHTA, CDR2 FQGNSA. Trimming cost V 3 bases and J 2 bases, with 13 bases left between them. The CDR3 length is 15 residues. CDR3 in DNA: TGTGCCAGCAGCTTTAACTCCGGGGGACAAGAGACCCAGTACTTC. Translation: CASSFNSGGQETQYF.

The chain combines TRBV5-1 with TRBJ2-2; 11 nucleotides match TRBD2. V shed 3 bases, J shed 8 bases, and the junction held 12 bases outside the gene matches. CDR1 and CDR2 (germline): SGHRS, YFSETQ. The CDR3 runs to 17 residues. CDR3 amino acids: CASSWGTTSGGTGELFF. The CDR3 nucleotides are TGCGCCAGCAGCTGGGGTACCACTAGCGGGGGAACTGGGGAGCTGTTTTTT.

The chain has TRBV6-5 and TRBJ2-1, with a weak D call TRBD2 (6 bases). The CDR3 has 15 amino acids. Germline CDR1 reads MNHEY; CDR2 reads SVGAGI. Trimming stripped 3 bases from V and 0 bases from J, with 9 bases between. CDR3 coding DNA: TGTGCCAGCAGTTATCTAGCGAGCTCCTACAATGAGCAGTTCTTC. Amino acids: CASSYLASSYNEQFF.

This clone appeared many times. The chain employs TRBV21-1 and TRBJ1-2; the table assigns TRBD1, which was not confirmed against the DNA. TRBV21-1 is flagged as a pseudogene. This CDR3 has 15 amino acids. The CDR3 is CASSKRGVDRGGYTF. The DNA for the CDR3 is TGTGCCAGCAGCAAAAGGGGTGTGGACAGGGGTGGCTACACCTTC.

The V and J genes are TRBV5-1 and TRBJ2-1; no definite D call. Trimming removed 6 bases from V and 7 bases from J, with 14 bases in between. Per germline, CDR1 SGHRS and CDR2 YFSETQ. The CDR3 loop spans 13 amino acids. CDR3 sequence (DNA): TGCGCCAGCAAGATTTTGGCGGCGAATGAGCAGTTCTTC. It translates to CASKILAANEQFF.

V is TRBV27 and J is TRBJ1-6; 9 nucleotides align to TRBD1. After removal of 7 bases from V and 6 bases from J, the junction contained 10 bases not matched to a gene. The CDR3 covers 16 residues. Per germline, CDR1 MNHEY and CDR2 SMNVEV (reference sequence). The CDR3 spells CASTRGQGLLNSPLHF. The CDR3 DNA follows: TGTGCCAGCACCCGGGGACAGGGCTTACTTAATTCACCCCTCCACTTT.

There are a few counts of this clone. The chain has TRBV29-1 and TRBJ2-7; 8 nucleotides match TRBD1. The CDR3 is 13 amino acids. Germline V CDR1 and CDR2: SQVTM, ANQGSEA. The junction had 6 bases not matched to a gene; V was cut back by 1 base and J by 7 bases. DNA of the CDR3: TGCAGCGTTGAAGTAGGACAGGGAAGGGAGCAGTACTTC. Translated, it gives CSVEVGQGREQYF.

This clone appeared once. V is TRBV7-8 and J is TRBJ2-7, with D possibly matching TRBD2 (6 bases). Germline lookup yields CDR1 SGHVS and CDR2 FQNEAQ. The CDR3 length is 15 residues. V lost 9 bases and J lost 4, with 22 bases in between. CDR3 protein: CASSITGELPYEQYF. The CDR3 nucleotides read TGTGCCAGTTCAATTACGGGGGAGCTTCCTTACGAGCAGTACTTC.

The chain joins TRBV12-1 to TRBJ2-1; TRBD2 is the table's D call and was not checked against the DNA. TRBV12-1 is classified as a pseudogene. CDR3 length: 17 residues. The CDR3 DNA is TGTGCCAGCAGCGGCGTCGGACTAGCGGGAACCTCCAATGAGCAGTTCTTC. The encoded protein is CASSGVGLAGTSNEQFF.

The rearrangement joins TRBV7-8 to TRBJ1-1; 7 positions agree with TRBD1. V lost 5 bases and J lost 10; bases outside the gene matches: 7. Per germline, CDR1 SGHVS and CDR2 FQNEAQ. There are 12 residues in the CDR3. The CDR3 nucleotides are TGTGCCAGCAGCCCAGGGGGGCCTGGAGCTTTCTTT. Encoded protein: CASSPGGPGAFF.